The sequence of this T cell receptor (beta chain) was determined in a study of regulatory T cells in long-lasting Graves disease. Study-wide context: The antithyroid drugs taken by newly diagnosed Graves' patients had been used for under 3 months.

Germline V CDR1 and CDR2: MGHDK, SYGVNS. V dropped 10 bases and J dropped 1; count of bases not matched to a gene: 19. This CDR3 spans 18 amino acids. There are a few counts of this clonotype. Sample time point: newly diagnosed GD, antithyroid drugs for less than 3 months. The TCR library was made from RNA that had been extracted from PBMCs in TRIzol. Arm-PCR of CDR3 regions with iRepertoire HTBI primers generated TCR beta libraries. TCRdb reprocessed the multiplex PCR reads with MiXCR, giving one entry per CDR3 protein. The sample has about 540,000 distinct CDR3 sequences, approximately 13% seen once. This same sample was also part of a study on T cells in Graves' hyperthyroidism and ophthalmopathy. As reported in that work: Stable hyperthyroidism was told apart from ophthalmopathy by a model built on 13 V-J features.

The sequence derives from a man younger than 40 with Graves disease. The chain employs TRBV25-1 and TRBJ2-3, with TRBD1 identical over 8 bases. Source: peripheral blood mononuclear cells (PBMCs), taken at new diagnosis, from a patient treated with antithyroid drugs. Here the CDR3 reads CAIGATGGGTFRTDTQYF. Written as DNA, the CDR3 is TGTGCCATCGGAGCTACAGGGGGAGGCACGTTCCGCACAGATACGCAGTATTTT.